These T cell receptor beta chains were read from a single sample in a study of cytomegalovirus exposure and HLA in healthy donors. Clones were sequenced by immunoSEQ multiplex PCR, and TCRdb holds only the in-frame ones, with some missing. The data hold roughly 99,000 clones, with roughly 80% observed a single time. Specimen: PBMCs. These TCRs come from a man aged 30 to 45 in good health and CMV-seronegative. Both conserved end residues are part of each CDR3. D genes are given only for firm matches. Where a row states a size, it is once, few, many or the class of an expanded clone; other rows omit it.

v_call,d_call,j_call,cdr3_length,clone_size,cdr3_nt,cdr3_aa
TRBV4-2,NA,TRBJ2-3,13,NA,TGTGCCAGCAGCCACCACACCACAGATACGCAGTATTTT,CASSHHTTDTQYF
TRBV6-6,NA,TRBJ2-1,13,NA,TGTGCCAGCAGTTACTCCATGCGGGATGAGCAGTTCTTC,CASSYSMRDEQFF
TRBV2,TRBD1,TRBJ2-3,14,NA,TGTGCCAGCCGACAGGGGGCGAGCACAGATACGCAGTATTTT,CASRQGASTDTQYF
TRBV11-2,NA,TRBJ2-3,12,NA,TGTGCCAGCAGCCCATCTCGGGATACGCAGTATTTT,CASSPSRDTQYF
TRBV9,NA,TRBJ2-3,15,NA,TGTGCCAGCAGCGTAGATGGGGGAGGGGGAGATACGCAGTATTTT,CASSVDGGGGDTQYF
TRBV5-1,NA,TRBJ2-5,11,NA,TGCGCCAGCAGCCCGGAGGGGACCCAGTACTTC,CASSPEGTQYF
TRBV10-2,NA,TRBJ2-7,11,NA,TGCGCCAGCAGTGCATCCTACGAGCAGTACTTC,CASSASYEQYF
TRBV29-1,NA,TRBJ2-1,13,NA,TGCAGCGTTCGGGCCCAGTTCGGAGGGGAGCAGTTCTTC,CSVRAQFGGEQFF
TRBV2,NA,TRBJ2-7,12,NA,TGTGCCAGCACGTCAGGGGTAGGGGAGCAGTACTTC,CASTSGVGEQYF
TRBV19,TRBD1,TRBJ1-5,21,NA,TGTGCCAGTAGTTCAAGGGGCTTGTTGGACAGGGGGGGTATAAGCAATCAGCCCCAGCATTTT,CASSSRGLLDRGGISNQPQHF
TRBV5-1,NA,TRBJ1-1,15,NA,TGCGCCAGCAGCTTGGTTGGCCCGCCGAACACTGAAGCTTTCTTT,CASSLVGPPNTEAFF
TRBV30,NA,TRBJ1-4,15,NA,TGTGCCTGGAGTGTACACCAACCCCTTTGGGAAAAACTGTTTTTT,CAWSVHQPLWEKLFF
TRBV4-1,NA,TRBJ2-6,16,NA,TGCGCCAGCAGCCAAGATATCGGGGTGGGGGCCAACGTCCTGACTTTC,CASSQDIGVGANVLTF
TRBV4-1,TRBD1,TRBJ2-7,15,NA,TGCGCCAGCAGCCAAGATGGGACAGCAATGGCCGAGCAGTACTTC,CASSQDGTAMAEQYF
TRBV27,NA,TRBJ1-2,14,NA,TGTGCCAGCAAACCGGGGAACGGCTTCTATGGCTACACCTTC,CASKPGNGFYGYTF
TRBV6-1,TRBD1,TRBJ2-5,14,NA,TGTGCCAGCAGTGACTGGACAGGGCGGGAGACCCAGTACTTC,CASSDWTGRETQYF
TRBV28,NA,TRBJ1-2,13,once,TGTGCCAGCAGTAGGGCAGGGCAGTATGGCTACACCTTC,CASSRAGQYGYTF
TRBV10-1,NA,TRBJ1-4,14,NA,TGCGCCAGCAGTGAGTCGGGGGCGAATGAAAAACTGTTTTTT,CASSESGANEKLFF
TRBV4-1,NA,TRBJ1-5,16,NA,TGCGCCAGCAGCCACGTAAATGGGGGGGGGCATCAGCCCCAGCATTTT,CASSHVNGGGHQPQHF
TRBV13,NA,TRBJ1-6,16,NA,TGTGCCAGCAGCCCAGGAGGTTGGGCTGCCAATTCACCCCTCCACTTT,CASSPGGWAANSPLHF
TRBV27,TRBD1,TRBJ2-7,15,NA,TGTGCCAGCAGTTTATCAGGACAGGGGGCCTACGAGCAGTACTTC,CASSLSGQGAYEQYF
TRBV28,NA,TRBJ2-7,13,NA,TGTGCCAGCAGTCAAATCGGTACCTACGAGCAGTACTTC,CASSQIGTYEQYF
TRBV4-1,TRBD2,TRBJ2-1,16,NA,TGCGCCAGCAGCCAGTTTCTAGCGGGGGGGGCCAATGAGCAGTTCTTC,CASSQFLAGGANEQFF
TRBV9,NA,TRBJ2-7,12,NA,TGTGCCAGCAGCACCGGGTTCGGCGAGCAGTACTTC,CASSTGFGEQYF
TRBV10-1,NA,TRBJ1-4,14,NA,TGCGCCAGCAGTCCGGACAGCCTTAATGAAAAACTGTTTTTT,CASSPDSLNEKLFF
TRBV30,TRBD1,TRBJ1-2,15,NA,TGTGCCTGGAATCCTCGAGGACAGGGGGCCTCTGGCTACACCTTC,CAWNPRGQGASGYTF
TRBV28,TRBD2,TRBJ2-4,15,NA,TGTGCCAGCAGTTTATTCGCGGGAGAGAGTGACATTCAGTACTTC,CASSLFAGESDIQYF
TRBV7-7,NA,TRBJ2-7,14,NA,TGTGCTAGCAGCTTAGCGGGGACAGGCTACGAGCAGTACTTC,CASSLAGTGYEQYF
TRBV28,NA,TRBJ1-1,10,NA,TGTGCCACCCTCGGCACTGAAGCTTTCTTT,CATLGTEAFF
TRBV30,NA,TRBJ1-1,12,NA,TGTGCCTGGAGTCCGCTAACAGGGAAAGCTTTCTTT,CAWSPLTGKAFF
TRBV18,TRBD1,TRBJ1-5,15,NA,TGTGCCAGCTCACCTCCTGGGACAGGGAATCAGCCCCAGCATTTT,CASSPPGTGNQPQHF
TRBV7-9,NA,TRBJ1-1,13,NA,TGTGCCAGCAGCTTAGGCGAGAACACTGAAGCTTTCTTT,CASSLGENTEAFF
TRBV5-4,NA,TRBJ2-6,15,few,TGTGCCAGCAGCTTGGGGGGGCCTGGGGCCAACGTCCTGACTTTC,CASSLGGPGANVLTF
TRBV5-6,NA,TRBJ2-1,11,NA,TGTGCCAGCAGCTTGGGTCAGGGGCAGTTCTTC,CASSLGQGQFF
TRBV6-1,NA,TRBJ2-3,14,NA,TGTGCCAGCGCGGCTAGCCCAGGCACAGATACGCAGTATTTT,CASAASPGTDTQYF
TRBV6-5,TRBD2,TRBJ2-5,14,NA,TGTGCCAGCAGTTGGACTAGCGAAGGGGAGACCCAGTACTTC,CASSWTSEGETQYF
TRBV30,NA,TRBJ1-6,12,few,TGTGCCTGGAGGGGGGCTAATTCACCCCTCCACTTT,CAWRGANSPLHF
TRBV2,NA,TRBJ1-5,13,NA,TGTGCCAGCAGTGAGGAGGGGAATCAGCCCCAGCATTTT,CASSEEGNQPQHF
TRBV25-1,TRBD1,TRBJ2-1,17,NA,TGTGCCAGCAGTGGGGGGTCTGGTAGGGGGCGAAACAATGAGCAGTTCTTC,CASSGGSGRGRNNEQFF
TRBV27,TRBD1,TRBJ1-5,15,NA,TGTGCCAGCAGTCCAGGACAGGGGGCCTCATGGCCCCAGCATTTT,CASSPGQGASWPQHF
TRBV4-2,TRBD1,TRBJ2-7,17,NA,TGTGCCAGCAGCCAAGATAATGTGAGGGGGCCCTCCTACGAGCAGTACTTC,CASSQDNVRGPSYEQYF
TRBV6-5,TRBD2,TRBJ2-7,12,NA,TGTGCCGCCGGGACTAGGCCCTACGAGCAGTACTTC,CAAGTRPYEQYF
TRBV28,TRBD1,TRBJ1-2,13,NA,TGTGCCAGCCTGCTGACAGGGCACTATGGCTACACCTTC,CASLLTGHYGYTF
TRBV27,NA,TRBJ2-3,15,NA,TGTGCCAGCAGTATCAGACAGGGAGGAGAAGATACGCAGTATTTT,CASSIRQGGEDTQYF
TRBV19,TRBD2,TRBJ2-7,15,NA,TGTGCCAGTAGTAATCTAGCGGGTATCACCTACGAGCAGTACTTC,CASSNLAGITYEQYF
TRBV28,TRBD1,TRBJ1-4,14,NA,TGTGCCAGTCGCCCGGGACAGGAAAATGAAAAACTGTTTTTT,CASRPGQENEKLFF
TRBV11-3,TRBD2,TRBJ2-3,14,NA,TGTGCCAGCGCTAGCGGGGTGGCGCACAGAACGCAGTATTTT,CASASGVAHRTQYF
TRBV11-3,NA,TRBJ1-1,13,few,TGTGCCAGCAGCTCACAGGAGAACACTGAAGCTTTCTTT,CASSSQENTEAFF
TRBV7-8,TRBD2,TRBJ2-3,15,NA,TGTGCCAGCAGCCCGGGACTAGCGGGAGGGCCTACCAACTTTTTT,CASSPGLAGGPTNFF
TRBV4-1,NA,TRBJ2-3,14,NA,TGCGCCAGCAGCCAGACCAGGAGGTTAGATACGCAGTATTTT,CASSQTRRLDTQYF